Reported below is one TCR beta chain. CD8+ and CD4+ T cells taken from blood had their TCR beta sequenced. The controls were healthy donors who were matched for age and sex. The record originates from a study of CD8 T cells in Susac syndrome. Random hexamers served to reverse transcribe roughly 0.5 to 1 ug RNA. immunoSEQ multiplex PCR amplified TCR beta CDR3 across 54 Vbeta, 13 Jbeta. TCRdb used MiXCR to reprocess the immunoSEQ multiplex PCR reads, holding one entry per CDR3 protein. The sample carries approximately 170,000 distinct CDR3 sequences, around 95% recorded once. V lost 3 bases to trimming and J lost 11 bases, with 19 bases between them. This CDR3 is built from 14 residues. Germline values: CDR1 SEHNR, CDR2 FQNEAQ (reference sequence).

This receptor was taken from a human donor in good health. J is TRBJ1-1 and V is TRBV7-9, with D unresolved. The sequencing sample was made of CD4+ T cells from PBMCs. CDR3: CASSFSGLALSAFF. The CDR3 region has the DNA TGTGCCAGCAGCTTTTCAGGACTAGCCTTAAGTGCTTTCTTT.